Shown below are 2 T cell receptor beta chains from a single sample sequenced in a study of radiotherapy plus CTLA-4 blockade in lung cancer. Profiling relied on immunoSEQ multiplex PCR, and the TCRdb table lists in-frame clones only, not all of them. The sample lists roughly 75,000 clones, under 80% seen once, with about 20% in the top ten. The starting material was peripheral blood, obtained from a patient treated with radiotherapy plus ipilimumab. Receptor source: a human donor with non-small cell lung cancer whose response to radiotherapy plus ipilimumab could not be evaluated. Some clones in this sample may be carry-over from other donors' samples.

The chain carries TRBV4-1 and TRBJ2-1; perhaps TRBD2 as D (5 bases). With 3 bases removed from V and 7 bases from J, the gap between germline ends came to 19 bases. Germline V CDR1 and CDR2: MGHRA, YSYEKL. The CDR3 is made up of 16 amino acids. The CDR3 loop is CASSQTTGPTTNEQFF. In nucleotides, the CDR3 is TGCGCCAGCAGCCAGACTACCGGGCCCACCACAAATGAGCAGTTCTTC.

This clone was seen only a few times. V is TRBV10-3 and J is TRBJ1-2; 8 bases fit TRBD1. J lost 7 bases, V lost 2 bases, and 3 bases had no gene match. The CDR3 spans 13 residues. From germline, CDR1 is ENHRY and CDR2 SYGVKD. The CDR3 DNA is TGTGCCATCAGTGAGGTTGACAGGGGTGGCTACACCTTC. Its protein is CAISEVDRGGYTF.